The next 17 T cell receptor beta chains were all read from a single sample in a study of cytomegalovirus exposure and HLA in healthy donors. The PCR used 60 Vbeta and 13 Jbeta primers. TCRdb's table, derived via immunoSEQ multiplex PCR, lists solely in-frame clones and lacks some. Here the sample spans 120,000 or so clones, 60% to 85% being singletons. The sequenced sample consisted of PBMCs. These receptor sequences come from a man aged 30 to 45 in good health and CMV-seronegative.

The chain recombines TRBV7-9 with TRBJ2-5, with TRBD2 identical over 10 bases. Looked up from germline, CDR1 is SEHNR and CDR2 is FQNEAQ (reference sequence). This CDR3 has 16 residues. J was trimmed by 4 bases and V by 1 base; bases with no gene match: 6. CDR3 sequence reads: CASSLVASGSTETQYF. DNA for the CDR3: TGTGCCAGCAGCTTAGTGGCTAGCGGGAGTACAGAGACCCAGTACTTC.

The chain joins TRBV21-1 to TRBJ1-1. TRBV21-1 constitutes a pseudogene. The CDR3 is 17 residues long. CDR3: CASSKGIAGKDCTEAFF. CDR3 nucleotides: TGTGCCAGCAGCAAGGGGATCGCGGGGAAGGATTGCACTGAAGCTTTCTTT.

The CDR3 region is CASSLGGFTSTDTQYF. CDR3 sequence (DNA): TGCGCCAGCAGCCTAGGGGGATTTACTAGCACAGATACGCAGTATTTT. The J gene is TRBJ2-3, the V gene TRBV4-1; weak D call: TRBD1 (6 bases). V was shortened by 4 bases and J by 0 bases, with 14 bases between the two germline ends. The CDR3 has 16 residues. Germline values: CDR1 MGHRA, CDR2 YSYEKL.

The chain is built from TRBV5-8 and TRBJ2-1; perhaps TRBD2 as D (6 bases). V was shortened by 3 bases and J by 3 bases, with 16 bases between the two germline ends. Germline CDR1 is SGHTS and CDR2 is YDEGEE. The CDR3 covers 16 residues. In DNA form, the CDR3 reads TGTGCCAGCAGCTCCACGGAGGGAGTCCGCTACAATGAGCAGTTCTTC. Protein sequence: CASSSTEGVRYNEQFF. Drawing the rest from reference TRBV5-8 and TRBJ2-1, the complete variable domain is EAGVTQSPTHLIKTRGQQATLRCSPISGHTSVYWYQQALGLGLQFLLWYDEGEERNRGNFPPRFSGRQFPNYSSELNVNALELEDSALYLCASSSTEGVRYNEQFFGPGTRLTVL.

On this clone itself: Other DNA sequences in this sample translate to the same CDR3. This chain links TRBV5-1 with TRBJ2-7; a weak D match, TRBD1 (6 bases). Germline V gene lookup returns CDR1 SGHRS and CDR2 YFSETQ. The V end was cut by 0 bases, the J end by 0 bases, with 7 bases between. The CDR3 spans 14 residues. DNA for the CDR3: TGCGCCAGCAGCTTGGCAGGGGACTCCTACGAGCAGTACTTC. Protein: CASSLAGDSYEQYF.

V is TRBV15 and J is TRBJ1-1; TRBD1 agrees at 7 bases. Germline V CDR1 and CDR2: LNHNV, YYDKDF (reference sequence). V gave up 5 bases and J gave up 3 bases; unmatched junction bases: 9. This CDR3 spans 15 amino acids. CDR3 bases: TGTGCCACCAGCGGCCAGGCTCAGGGGGACACTGAAGCTTTCTTT. Amino acids: CATSGQAQGDTEAFF.

The CDR3 loop is CASSTPETGTSTDTQYF. For the CDR3, the DNA is TGTGCCAGCAGTACCCCGGAGACAGGGACTAGCACAGATACGCAGTATTTT. The rearrangement links TRBV28 to TRBJ2-3, with a weak D call TRBD1 (7 bases). The CDR3 is made up of 17 amino acids. V dropped 5 bases and J dropped 0 bases, with 18 bases sitting between them. CDR1 is MDHEN and CDR2 is SYDVKM in the germline V gene.

The CDR3 loop is CASGSGGLPYEQYF. DNA of the CDR3: TGTGCCAGCGGAAGCGGGGGGCTTCCTTACGAGCAGTACTTC. The V call is TRBV19, the J call TRBJ2-7, with TRBD2 matching 9 bases. From germline, CDR1 is LNHDA and CDR2 SQIVND (reference sequence). There are 14 residues in the CDR3. Trimming cost V 9 bases and J 4 bases; bases outside gene matches: 10.

The chain is built from TRBV11-3 and TRBJ2-7, with 10 positions matching TRBD2. The CDR3 length is 16 residues. The V gene end was trimmed by 1 base and the J gene end by 3 bases; junction bases not matched to a gene: 6. CDR1 SGHNT and CDR2 YENEEA come from the germline V gene. The CDR3 coding sequence is TGTGCCAGCAGCTTAGCCGGAGCGGGGGGGAACTACGAGCAGTACTTC. It codes for CASSLAGAGGNYEQYF.

The rearrangement links TRBV5-4 to TRBJ2-3; D is uncertain. The CDR3 totals 16 residues. From germline, CDR1 is SGHNT and CDR2 YYREEE (reference sequence). V lost 1 base, J lost 4 bases, and 16 bases lay in between. In nucleotides, the CDR3 is TGTGCCAGCAGCTTGCCCCCGAGTGGTATGGCAGATACGCAGTATTTT. It translates to CASSLPPSGMADTQYF.

The chain recombines TRBV6-1 with TRBJ2-1, with TRBD1 identical over 7 bases. The CDR3 consists of 14 residues. Germline assignment: CDR1 MNHNS and CDR2 SASEGT. V lost 2 bases, J lost 4 bases, and 2 bases stayed unmatched. The CDR3 loop reads CASSEIRGYNEQFF. The CDR3 nucleotides are TGTGCCAGCAGTGAAATCAGGGGGTACAATGAGCAGTTCTTC.

This chain connects TRBV6-5 to TRBJ2-5; D is ambiguous. There are 14 residues in the CDR3. The V gene lost 2 bases and the J gene lost 5 bases, with 12 bases spanning the gap. CDR1 is MNHEY, CDR2 SVGAGI, per germline. The chain's CDR3 is CASSYNQVAETQYF. The CDR3, as DNA: TGTGCCAGCAGTTACAATCAGGTGGCGGAGACCCAGTACTTC.

The chain uses TRBV28 and TRBJ2-6; D not certain. The CDR3 covers 15 residues. Per the germline V gene, CDR1 is MDHEN and CDR2 is SYDVKM. Trimming removed 3 bases from V and 0 bases from J, with 6 bases in between. The CDR3 DNA follows: TGTGCCAGCAGTTTGGAGAACTCTGGGGCCAACGTCCTGACTTTC. This sequence encodes CASSLENSGANVLTF.

This clone was detected once. The chain has TRBV7-2 and TRBJ2-5, with D unclear. The CDR3 contains 13 residues. CDR1 SGHTA and CDR2 FQGNSA come from the germline V gene. Trimming removed 4 bases from V and 2 bases from J, with 8 bases in between. This CDR3 is CASSSILQETQYF. The DNA for the CDR3 is TGTGCCAGCAGCTCGATTCTACAAGAGACCCAGTACTTC.

V is TRBV7-8 and J is TRBJ2-3; TRBD2 aligns across 7 bases. CDR3 length: 15 amino acids. CDR1 and CDR2 from the germline V gene are SGHVS and FQNEAQ. The J segment lost 3 bases and the V segment lost 2 bases, leaving 5 bases of the junction unmatched. CDR3 nucleotides: TGTGCCAGCAGCTTAAGACTAGCAGGTACAGATACGCAGTATTTT. It specifies CASSLRLAGTDTQYF.

This chain joins TRBV5-1 and TRBJ1-6; 12 nucleotides align to TRBD1. The CDR3 covers 15 residues. Germline V gene lookup returns CDR1 SGHRS and CDR2 YFSETQ. V lost 4 bases to trimming and J lost 8 bases; unmatched junction nucleotides: 4. CDR3 sequence: CASSTGTGGHSPLHF. For the CDR3, the DNA is TGCGCCAGCAGCACCGGGACAGGGGGCCATTCACCCCTCCACTTT.

The chain has TRBV11-3 and TRBJ2-3, with 7 positions matching TRBD1. The junction had 4 bases not matched to a gene; V was cut back by 0 bases and J by 1 base. Germline V gene data show CDR1 as SGHNT and CDR2 as YENEEA. The CDR3 extends over 16 amino acids. The CDR3 nucleotides are TGTGCCAGCAGCTTAGATCCCGGGACAGGCACAGATACGCAGTATTTT. This sequence encodes CASSLDPGTGTDTQYF.